These 22 T cell receptor beta chains were sequenced from one sample in a study of blood T cell repertoires in COVID-19. Generated by immunoSEQ multiplex PCR, the TCRdb table keeps only in-frame clones and is missing some. The sample gives about 150,000 clones, about 85% of which show up once; 0.63% is in the top ten. Sequenced sample: peripheral blood. The receptors come from a man between 60 and 70 years old with COVID-19, enrolled during active disease.

This rearrangement joins TRBV12-1 to TRBJ2-2; the table's D call, TRBD1, was not checked against the DNA. TRBV12-1 is recorded as a pseudogene. The CDR3 is made up of 17 amino acids. CDR3 residues: CASSQYTTGFGTGELFF. The CDR3 DNA follows: TGTGCCAGCAGCCAGTATACGACAGGGTTTGGCACCGGGGAGCTGTTTTTT.

The chain recombines TRBV6-5 with TRBJ2-5, with a tentative D call TRBD1 (6 bases). The CDR3 runs to 14 residues. The germline gives CDR1 MNHEY, CDR2 SVGAGI. Deletions cut 6 bases from V and 3 bases from J, with 14 bases between. In DNA, the CDR3 is TGTGCCAGCAGCGCCGGGACATCAAAAGAGACCCAGTACTTC. The encoded protein is CASSAGTSKETQYF.

This clone appeared once. This sequence joins TRBV12-3 or TRBV12-4 and TRBJ1-2, with unresolved D. The ends were cut back, 6 bases at V and 4 bases at J, with 9 bases in the middle. The CDR3 has 12 amino acids. CDR3 bases: TGTGCCAGCAGCGAACTTGCCTATGGCTACACCTTC. It translates to CASSELAYGYTF.

The chain combines TRBV4-2 with TRBJ1-5, with a weak D call TRBD1 (6 bases). The CDR3 has 15 residues. V gave up 1 base and J gave up 4 bases, with 11 bases separating them. The V gene's germline CDR1 is LGHNA and CDR2 YNFKEQ. In DNA, the CDR3 is TGTGCCAGCAGCCAAGTTTGGGGGCAGAATCAGCCCCAGCATTTT. Translating it yields CASSQVWGQNQPQHF.

This clone came up once. This sequence joins TRBV2 and TRBJ1-1; D not certain. Germline V gene data show CDR1 as SNHLY and CDR2 as FYNNEI. Trimming removed 7 bases at V and 2 bases at J, with 14 bases between. CDR3 length equals 14 residues. CDR3 protein: CASTKRQINTEAFF. In DNA, the CDR3 is TGTGCCAGCACCAAGCGGCAGATAAACACTGAAGCTTTCTTT.

V usage is TRBV9 and J usage is TRBJ1-2; TRBD1 agrees at 8 bases. The CDR3 is 15 residues long. The V gene end was trimmed by 0 bases and the J gene end by 4 bases; junction bases not matched to a gene: 5. Germline CDR1 SGDLS, CDR2 YYNGEE. CDR3: CASSVDGRGLYGYTF. The DNA of the CDR3 is TGTGCCAGCAGCGTAGACGGCAGGGGGCTCTATGGCTACACCTTC.

The chain recombines TRBV7-3 with TRBJ1-1, with 8 bases that match TRBD1. Germline V lookup: CDR1 SGHTA, CDR2 FQGTGA. V gave up 8 bases and J gave up 11 bases; unmatched junction bases: 4. This CDR3 comprises 10 residues. The CDR3 is CASPTGGAFF. As DNA, the CDR3 is TGTGCCAGCCCCACAGGGGGGGCTTTCTTT.

The chain employs TRBV27 and TRBJ1-2; TRBD1 matches at 11 bases. The junction had 5 bases not matched to a gene; V was cut back by 6 bases and J by 8 bases. Germline CDR1 and CDR2: MNHEY and SMNVEV (reference sequence). CDR3 size: 13 residues. CDR3 nucleotide sequence: TGTGCCAGCAGGGACAGGGGGCGGCGGGGCTACACCTTC. Residues: CASRDRGRRGYTF.

The rearrangement links TRBV5-1 to TRBJ2-1; 15 nucleotides line up with TRBD2. V lost 0 bases and J lost 7; bases outside the gene matches: 8. The germline V gene has CDR1 SGHRS and CDR2 YFSETQ. CDR3 length: 18 amino acids. CDR3 nucleotide sequence: TGCGCCAGCAGCTTGGTCCCTAGGACTAGCGGGGGGGGGAATGAGCAGTTCTTC. Residues: CASSLVPRTSGGGNEQFF.

This clone has a single count. The chain joins TRBV9 to TRBJ1-1, with a tentative D call TRBD1 (5 bases). The length of the CDR3 is 13 residues. CDR1 and CDR2 (germline): SGDLS, YYNGEE. Trimming removed 4 bases from V and 7 bases from J, with 14 bases in between. The CDR3 DNA reads TGTGCCAGCAGCCCACTGTCGACAGTTGAAGCTTTCTTT. Protein product: CASSPLSTVEAFF.

This clone has only a few counts. This chain uses TRBV19 with TRBJ2-7; 8 bases are a match to TRBD1. The junction had 6 bases not matched to a gene; V was cut back by 4 bases and J by 1 base. Germline V gene lookup returns CDR1 LNHDA and CDR2 SQIVND (reference sequence). The CDR3 covers 15 residues. The CDR3: CASSTTGGRSYEQYF. CDR3 DNA: TGTGCCAGTAGTACTACAGGGGGACGATCCTACGAGCAGTACTTC.

The chain links TRBV7-2 to TRBJ1-4; D is possibly TRBD1 (6 bases). Germline CDR1 reads SGHTA; CDR2 reads FQGNSA. Trimming shortened V by 4 bases and J by 4 bases, and 13 bases separated the two germline ends. The CDR3 has 15 residues. In DNA, the CDR3 is TGTGCCAGCAGCTATTCGGGGGGCGTTAATGAAAAACTGTTTTTT. Its translation is CASSYSGGVNEKLFF.

The chain couples TRBV19 to TRBJ2-7; D might be TRBD1 (6 bases). Germline V gene sequence: CDR1 LNHDA, CDR2 SQIVND (reference sequence). CDR3 length: 14 residues. V dropped 7 bases and J dropped 4 bases, with 17 bases sitting between them. The CDR3 protein is CASTPGDTHYEQYF. For the CDR3, the DNA is TGTGCCAGTACTCCCGGGGACACCCATTACGAGCAGTACTTC.

The rearrangement links TRBV5-1 to TRBJ2-4, with 8 bases that match TRBD1. CDR1 and CDR2 (germline): SGHRS, YFSETQ. After removal of 5 bases from V and 3 bases from J, the junction contained 4 bases not matched to a gene. The CDR3 has 14 residues. Written as DNA, the CDR3 is TGCGCCAGCAGGTCGGGACAGGTCAAAAACATTCAGTACTTC. Amino acid sequence: CASRSGQVKNIQYF.

The rearrangement links TRBV19 to TRBJ1-2, with D possibly being TRBD1 (5 bases). V lost 3 bases and J 8 bases, leaving 16 bases between the germline ends. The CDR3 covers 14 residues. CDR1 is LNHDA and CDR2 is SQIVND in the germline V gene (reference sequence). The chain's CDR3 is CASSISGYSGGYTF. CDR3 nucleotides: TGTGCCAGTAGTATTTCAGGGTATTCAGGGGGCTACACCTTC. The full variable domain, its missing parts supplied by reference TRBV19 and TRBJ1-2, is DGGITQSPKYLFRKEGQNVTLSCEQNLNHDAMYWYRQDPGQGLRLIYYSQIVNDFQKGDIAEGYSVSREKKESFPLTVTSAQKNPTAFYLCASSISGYSGGYTFGSGTRLTVV.

This clone was recorded once. V gene TRBV24-1 combines with J gene TRBJ2-3; 8 bases align to TRBD1. J was trimmed by 4 bases and V by 8 bases; bases with no gene match: 16. This CDR3 region has 17 residues. In germline, CDR1 is KGHDR, CDR2 SFDVKD. The CDR3 DNA reads TGTGCCACCATAGGGCCCTCTCCAGGGGGCACGGCAGATACGCAGTATTTT. Protein product: CATIGPSPGGTADTQYF.

This chain connects TRBV7-9 to TRBJ1-2; D possibly corresponds to TRBD1 (6 bases). Germline lookup yields CDR1 SEHNR and CDR2 FQNEAQ (reference sequence). This CDR3 spans 13 amino acids. Trimming left V 6 bases short and J 3 bases short, with 11 bases between. The CDR3 is CASRSQGDYGYTF. The CDR3 DNA sequence: TGTGCCAGCAGGTCACAGGGAGACTATGGCTACACCTTC.

This sequence joins TRBV6-5 and TRBJ1-5; 9 nucleotides agree with TRBD1. V shed 5 bases and J 3 bases; nucleotides not matched to a gene: 5. This CDR3 region has 15 residues. Per the germline V gene, CDR1 is MNHEY and CDR2 is SVGAGI. CDR3 residues: CASSPGQGYNQPQHF. Written as DNA, the CDR3 is TGTGCCAGCAGTCCGGGACAGGGCTACAATCAGCCCCAGCATTTT.

The V call is TRBV6-2 or TRBV6-3, the J call TRBJ2-3; 7 bases are a match to TRBD1. The CDR3 covers 15 residues. Germline lookup yields CDR1 MNHEY and CDR2 SVGEGT. With V trimmed by 2 bases and J by 2 bases, 4 bases remained unmatched. The CDR3 DNA is TGTGCCAGCAGTTACGGGGACAGCCCCACAGATACGCAGTATTTT. Encoded protein: CASSYGDSPTDTQYF.

The genes are TRBV5-8 and TRBJ1-5; TRBD1 matches at 9 bases. Trimming cost V 5 bases and J 4 bases; bases outside gene matches: 7. This CDR3 has 15 amino acids. Germline values: CDR1 SGHTS, CDR2 YDEGEE. The CDR3 reads CASRTSGTGNQPQHF. The CDR3 coding sequence is TGTGCCAGCAGGACTTCCGGGACAGGGAATCAGCCCCAGCATTTT.

Only one count was recorded for this clone. The J gene is TRBJ2-2, the V gene TRBV2, with unresolved D. The CDR3 has 12 amino acids. CDR1 is SNHLY, CDR2 FYNNEI, per germline. V gave up 6 bases and J gave up 6 bases, with 8 bases separating them. The CDR3 protein is CASSQNSGELFF. The CDR3 DNA is TGTGCCAGCAGCCAGAATTCCGGGGAGCTGTTTTTT.

J is TRBJ1-1 and V is TRBV12-3 or TRBV12-4, with D maybe TRBD1 (5 bases). Trimming stripped 6 bases from V and 11 bases from J, with 13 bases between. The length of the CDR3 is 11 residues. The CDR3 DNA follows: TGTGCCAGCAGCTCCAGGGTATCGGCTTTCTTT. This translates into CASSSRVSAFF.